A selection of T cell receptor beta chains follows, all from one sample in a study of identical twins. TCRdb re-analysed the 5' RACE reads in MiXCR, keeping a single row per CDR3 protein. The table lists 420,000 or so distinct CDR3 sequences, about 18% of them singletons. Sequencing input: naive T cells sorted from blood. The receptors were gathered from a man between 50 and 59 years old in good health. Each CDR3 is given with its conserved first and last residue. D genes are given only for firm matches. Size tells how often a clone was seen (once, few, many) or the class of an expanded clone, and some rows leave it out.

CDR3 DNA: TGTGCCAGCAGTCCCGCGGACAGCTATGGCTACACCTTC; CDR3 protein: CASSPADSYGYTF; clone size: -; J gene: TRBJ1-2; V gene: TRBV12-3/TRBV12-4; D gene: -
CDR3 DNA: TGTGCCAGCAGCCCAAATGGGGGGCGCGGCTACACCTTC; CDR3 protein: CASSPNGGRGYTF; clone size: -; J gene: TRBJ1-2; V gene: TRBV4-2; D gene: -
CDR3 DNA: TGTGCCAGCAGCCCTACTAGCGGGAGCACCGGGGAGCTGTTTTTT; CDR3 protein: CASSPTSGSTGELFF; clone size: many; J gene: TRBJ2-2; V gene: TRBV7-3; D gene: TRBD2
CDR3 DNA: TGTGCCACCAGCAGAATACCGGGACAGGGGATAGGCAACGAGCAGTACTTC; CDR3 protein: CATSRIPGQGIGNEQYF; clone size: many; J gene: TRBJ2-7; V gene: TRBV15; D gene: TRBD1
CDR3 DNA: TGTGCCAGCGTCCAAGGGGCTAACACTGAAGCTTTCTTT; CDR3 protein: CASVQGANTEAFF; clone size: -; J gene: TRBJ1-1; V gene: TRBV6-1; D gene: -
CDR3 DNA: TGCGCCAGCAGCTTGGAGGGGGGGCGATACAATGAGCAGTTCTTC; CDR3 protein: CASSLEGGRYNEQFF; clone size: -; J gene: TRBJ2-1; V gene: TRBV5-1; D gene: -
CDR3 DNA: TGTGCCTGGACCCAGGGGGCCCGGGGTGGCTACACCTTC; CDR3 protein: CAWTQGARGGYTF; clone size: -; J gene: TRBJ1-2; V gene: TRBV30; D gene: TRBD1
CDR3 DNA: TGCAGTGCTAGGTCGGGTAGCGGGACCCAAGAGACCCAGTACTTC; CDR3 protein: CSARSGSGTQETQYF; clone size: many; J gene: TRBJ2-5; V gene: TRBV20-1; D gene: TRBD2
CDR3 DNA: TGCGCCAGCAGCTTGGAGGGGTACCAAGAGACCCAGTACTTC; CDR3 protein: CASSLEGYQETQYF; clone size: few; J gene: TRBJ2-5; V gene: TRBV5-1; D gene: -
CDR3 DNA: TGCGCCAGCAGCTTTGACAGGAGAGATACGCAGTATTTT; CDR3 protein: CASSFDRRDTQYF; clone size: -; J gene: TRBJ2-3; V gene: TRBV5-1; D gene: -
CDR3 DNA: TGTGCTAGTGGCACCCAGGGGACAGGGGTTTCCTACGAGCAGTACTTC; CDR3 protein: CASGTQGTGVSYEQYF; clone size: many; J gene: TRBJ2-7; V gene: TRBV12-5; D gene: TRBD1
CDR3 DNA: TGCAGTGCTAGAAGTGATAGCAATCAGCCCCAGCATTTT; CDR3 protein: CSARSDSNQPQHF; clone size: -; J gene: TRBJ1-5; V gene: TRBV20-1; D gene: -
CDR3 DNA: TGTGCCAGCATTCTCTCAGGGGGTCCGGGGGAGACCCAGTACTTC; CDR3 protein: CASILSGGPGETQYF; clone size: many; J gene: TRBJ2-5; V gene: TRBV3-1; D gene: TRBD1
CDR3 DNA: TGTGCCAGCAGCGTAGGCTACAATGAGCAGTTCTTC; CDR3 protein: CASSVGYNEQFF; clone size: few; J gene: TRBJ2-1; V gene: TRBV9; D gene: -
CDR3 DNA: TGTGCCATCAGTGAGTCCACAGGGCTAGCTCAGCCCCAGCATTTT; CDR3 protein: CAISESTGLAQPQHF; clone size: -; J gene: TRBJ1-5; V gene: TRBV10-3; D gene: -
CDR3 DNA: TGTGCCAGCAGCTTAGGGGGCGGGAGGGCCGGGGAGACCCAGTACTTC; CDR3 protein: CASSLGGGRAGETQYF; clone size: few; J gene: TRBJ2-5; V gene: TRBV7-3; D gene: TRBD2
CDR3 DNA: TGTGCCAGCAGCCTGAGCCCGACAGGGGGAAACACCATATATTTT; CDR3 protein: CASSLSPTGGNTIYF; clone size: many; J gene: TRBJ1-3; V gene: TRBV5-5; D gene: TRBD1
CDR3 DNA: TGTGCCAGCAGCGTCGGACAGGGGTGGGCTGGGGAGCTGTTTTTT; CDR3 protein: CASSVGQGWAGELFF; clone size: -; J gene: TRBJ2-2; V gene: TRBV9; D gene: TRBD1
CDR3 DNA: TGTGCCAGCAGTTTAATCCAGCTCTACAATGAGCAGTTCTTC; CDR3 protein: CASSLIQLYNEQFF; clone size: few; J gene: TRBJ2-1; V gene: TRBV12-3/TRBV12-4; D gene: -
CDR3 DNA: TGTGCCAGCAGCCAAGTCCCAAATGAGCAGTTCTTC; CDR3 protein: CASSQVPNEQFF; clone size: few; J gene: TRBJ2-1; V gene: TRBV3-1; D gene: -
CDR3 DNA: TGTGCCAGCAGGATACTAGCGGATGAGCAGTTCTTC; CDR3 protein: CASRILADEQFF; clone size: -; J gene: TRBJ2-1; V gene: TRBV7-2; D gene: TRBD2
CDR3 DNA: TGTGCCAGCAGTCTTAGGGCGGAGACTAACTATGGCTACACCTTC; CDR3 protein: CASSLRAETNYGYTF; clone size: few; J gene: TRBJ1-2; V gene: TRBV27; D gene: -
CDR3 DNA: TGTGCCAGCAGTGAGACGCTGACCCAGCCCCAGCATTTT; CDR3 protein: CASSETLTQPQHF; clone size: many; J gene: TRBJ1-5; V gene: TRBV6-4; D gene: -
CDR3 DNA: TGCGCCAGCAGCCGAGAGGACGGGCGCTCTGGGGCCAACGTCCTGACTTTC; CDR3 protein: CASSREDGRSGANVLTF; clone size: many; J gene: TRBJ2-6; V gene: TRBV4-3; D gene: -
CDR3 DNA: TGTGCCAGCAGCTTCAACCGGGACGTTTATCAAGAGACCCAGTACTTC; CDR3 protein: CASSFNRDVYQETQYF; clone size: few; J gene: TRBJ2-5; V gene: TRBV7-8; D gene: -
CDR3 DNA: TGTGCCAGCAATACCTGGGACAGCACAGATACGCAGTATTTT; CDR3 protein: CASNTWDSTDTQYF; clone size: many; J gene: TRBJ2-3; V gene: TRBV5-5; D gene: -
CDR3 DNA: TGTGCCAGCAGCCCCTTGGGCAGGGGGACTGAAGCTTTCTTT; CDR3 protein: CASSPLGRGTEAFF; clone size: few; J gene: TRBJ1-1; V gene: TRBV7-9; D gene: TRBD1
CDR3 DNA: TGTGCCAGCAGCCTATACGACAGGGATGCGCAGTATTTT; CDR3 protein: CASSLYDRDAQYF; clone size: -; J gene: TRBJ2-3; V gene: TRBV12-3/TRBV12-4; D gene: TRBD1
CDR3 DNA: TGCGCCAGCAGCTTACCTAGCGGGGGCAGAACATTCACAGATACGCAGTATTTT; CDR3 protein: CASSLPSGGRTFTDTQYF; clone size: many; J gene: TRBJ2-3; V gene: TRBV5-1; D gene: TRBD2
CDR3 DNA: TGTGCCAGCAGTCAGAATTCACCCCTCCACTTT; CDR3 protein: CASSQNSPLHF; clone size: many; J gene: TRBJ1-6; V gene: TRBV28; D gene: -
CDR3 DNA: TGTGCCAGCAGCTTGCTGGTAGGGCAGCCCCAGCATTTT; CDR3 protein: CASSLLVGQPQHF; clone size: few; J gene: TRBJ1-5; V gene: TRBV7-2; D gene: -
CDR3 DNA: TGTGCCACCAGTGACGGACAGGGGTTGACAGATACGCAGTATTTT; CDR3 protein: CATSDGQGLTDTQYF; clone size: -; J gene: TRBJ2-3; V gene: TRBV24-1; D gene: TRBD1
CDR3 DNA: TGCAGTGCCGCCAGGACTAGCGGTGAGACCCAGTACTTC; CDR3 protein: CSAARTSGETQYF; clone size: few; J gene: TRBJ2-5; V gene: TRBV20-1; D gene: TRBD2
CDR3 DNA: TGTGCCAGCAGCTCGGACAGGGGGGCGGCAGATACACAGTATTTT; CDR3 protein: CASSSDRGAADTQYF; clone size: -; J gene: TRBJ2-3; V gene: TRBV28; D gene: TRBD1
CDR3 DNA: TGTGCCAGCAGCTTGATAAAACGAGAGCAGTTCTTC; CDR3 protein: CASSLIKREQFF; clone size: many; J gene: TRBJ2-1; V gene: TRBV5-6; D gene: -
CDR3 DNA: TGCGCCAGCAGCATTTCTTCACAGGGTAGGACAAACACTGAAGCTTTCTTT; CDR3 protein: CASSISSQGRTNTEAFF; clone size: -; J gene: TRBJ1-1; V gene: TRBV5-1; D gene: -
CDR3 DNA: TGTGCCATCTGGGATAGCGGGACCTTCGGCGAGCAGTACTTC; CDR3 protein: CAIWDSGTFGEQYF; clone size: -; J gene: TRBJ2-7; V gene: TRBV10-3; D gene: TRBD2
CDR3 DNA: TGCAGTGCTAGGGGTAGAGGCCAAGAGACCCAGTACTTC; CDR3 protein: CSARGRGQETQYF; clone size: many; J gene: TRBJ2-5; V gene: TRBV20-1; D gene: -
CDR3 DNA: TGTGCCTGGACGTCTAGGGGCCAGGACATTCAGTACTTC; CDR3 protein: CAWTSRGQDIQYF; clone size: many; J gene: TRBJ2-4; V gene: TRBV30; D gene: -
CDR3 DNA: TGTGCCATCAGTGAACGGGGAGCTAACTATGGCTACACCTTC; CDR3 protein: CAISERGANYGYTF; clone size: many; J gene: TRBJ1-2; V gene: TRBV10-3; D gene: -
CDR3 DNA: TGCGCCAGCAGCCAGTCAGGTGGGGAGGACGAGCAGTACTTC; CDR3 protein: CASSQSGGEDEQYF; clone size: few; J gene: TRBJ2-7; V gene: TRBV4-1; D gene: -
CDR3 DNA: TGTGCCAGCAGTTCACACAGGGAACCTGAAGCTTTCTTT; CDR3 protein: CASSSHREPEAFF; clone size: few; J gene: TRBJ1-1; V gene: TRBV6-5; D gene: -
CDR3 DNA: TGCAGTGCTAGAAGGTCACAAGAGACCCAGTACTTC; CDR3 protein: CSARRSQETQYF; clone size: many; J gene: TRBJ2-5; V gene: TRBV20-1; D gene: -
CDR3 DNA: TGTGCCATCAGTGACCGACAGCTTCAGGGGGGTGAAGCTTTCTTT; CDR3 protein: CAISDRQLQGGEAFF; clone size: -; J gene: TRBJ1-1; V gene: TRBV10-3; D gene: TRBD1
CDR3 DNA: TGCGCCAGCAGCTTGGGTGCTAGTTTCGACGAGCAGTACTTC; CDR3 protein: CASSLGASFDEQYF; clone size: -; J gene: TRBJ2-7; V gene: TRBV5-1; D gene: -
CDR3 DNA: TGTGCCACCAGTGACCCCGGGGGGGCGCGGGATACGCAGTATTTT; CDR3 protein: CATSDPGGARDTQYF; clone size: -; J gene: TRBJ2-3; V gene: TRBV24-1; D gene: TRBD2